The 25 T cell receptor beta chains below all came from one sample that was sequenced in a study of cytomegalovirus exposure and HLA in healthy donors. In the PCR, 60 Vbeta and 13 Jbeta primers were used. Sequencing was performed with immunoSEQ multiplex PCR; in TCRdb, only in-frame clones are kept and a portion is missing. This sample's clone table lists some 82,000 clones. Sequenced sample: PBMCs. The receptor set was obtained from a woman aged 30 to 39 in good health and CMV-seronegative.

The chain recombines TRBV30 with TRBJ2-1, with D perhaps matching TRBD2 (5 bases). Between the trimmed V and J ends, which lost 2 bases and 6 bases, there was a span of 11 bases. The CDR3 is made up of 13 amino acids. Germline CDR1 and CDR2: GTSNPN and SVGIG (reference sequence). This CDR3 is CAWSPTGINEQFF. The CDR3 region has the DNA TGTGCCTGGAGTCCGACGGGGATCAATGAGCAGTTCTTC.

The chain links TRBV7-8 to TRBJ2-2; weak D call: TRBD2 (6 bases). V gave up 5 bases and J gave up 6 bases, with 7 bases separating them. CDR3 length: 12 amino acids. In germline, CDR1 is SGHVS, CDR2 FQNEAQ. The CDR3 here is CASSRRAGELFF. The DNA of the CDR3 is TGTGCCAGCAGCCGGAGGGCCGGGGAGCTGTTTTTT.

The chain is built from TRBV5-1 and TRBJ1-1; TRBD1 agrees at 7 bases. V was clipped by 3 bases and J by 8 bases; unmatched bases: 7. The germline V gene has CDR1 SGHRS and CDR2 YFSETQ. The CDR3 runs 13 residues. CDR3 in amino acids: CASSSPEGGEAFF. The CDR3 DNA sequence: TGCGCCAGCAGCTCCCCCGAAGGGGGCGAAGCTTTCTTT.

The V and J genes are TRBV11-2 and TRBJ1-1; weak D call: TRBD1 (5 bases). CDR3 length equals 14 residues. Per the germline V gene, CDR1 is SGHAT and CDR2 is FQNNGV. The V end lost 3 bases, the J end lost 4 bases, and 12 bases lay between the germline ends. CDR3 in amino acids: CASSFPSGGTEAFF. The CDR3 nucleotides read TGTGCCAGCAGCTTCCCCTCGGGGGGCACTGAAGCTTTCTTT.

The chain carries TRBV6-6 and TRBJ1-3; D gene ambiguous. Deletions cut 5 bases from V and 7 bases from J, with 15 bases between. Per germline, CDR1 MNHNY and CDR2 SVGAGI (reference sequence). CDR3 length equals 14 residues. The CDR3 reads CASSPRDSGNTIYF. The CDR3 coding sequence is TGTGCCAGCAGTCCGCGGGATAGCGGGAACACCATATATTTT.

This chain joins TRBV6-6 and TRBJ2-1; a weak D match, TRBD1 (6 bases). Germline-derived CDR1 and CDR2 are MNHNY and SVGAGI (reference sequence). This CDR3 comprises 15 residues. With 2 bases removed from V and 2 bases from J, the gap between germline ends came to 10 bases. Here the CDR3 reads CASSYPGQTYNEQFF. The CDR3 DNA reads as TGTGCCAGCAGTTACCCCGGACAGACCTACAATGAGCAGTTCTTC.

The J gene is TRBJ2-2, the V gene TRBV30; no definite D call. Germline CDR1 is GTSNPN and CDR2 is SVGIG (reference sequence). Between the trimmed V and J ends, which lost 3 bases and 3 bases, there was a span of 11 bases. CDR3 length equals 14 residues. The DNA of the CDR3 is TGTGCCTGGAGCCCCCTTCGGGACACCGGGGAGCTGTTTTTT. Its translation: CAWSPLRDTGELFF. The whole variable domain, filled in from reference TRBV30 and TRBJ2-2, reads SQTIHQWPATLVQPVGSPLSLECTVEGTSNPNLYWYRQAAGRGLQLLFYSVGIGQISSEVPQNLSASRPQDRQFILSSKKLLLSDSGFYLCAWSPLRDTGELFFGEGSRLTVL.

CDR3: CASRRIGDTEAFF. DNA of the CDR3: TGTGCCAGCAGGCGAATCGGAGACACTGAAGCTTTCTTT. This chain connects TRBV2 to TRBJ1-1; D not certain. The CDR3 runs 13 residues. Germline CDR1 SNHLY, CDR2 FYNNEI. The ends were cut back, 6 bases at V and 3 bases at J, with 11 bases in the middle.

The chain joins TRBV28 to TRBJ2-7; TRBD1 matches at 8 bases. Per the germline V gene, CDR1 is MDHEN and CDR2 is SYDVKM. CDR3 length: 14 amino acids. With 7 bases clipped from V and 2 bases from J, the junction kept 7 bases outside the gene matches. The CDR3 loop is CASTSGDRPYEQYF. The CDR3 coding sequence is TGTGCCAGCACCTCCGGGGACAGGCCCTACGAGCAGTACTTC.

The rearrangement joins TRBV30 to TRBJ1-2; 8 bases are shared with TRBD1. J lost 4 bases, V lost 3 bases, and 4 bases had no gene match. The CDR3 is 13 amino acids. Germline values: CDR1 GTSNPN, CDR2 SVGIG (reference sequence). CDR3 protein: CAWSFDRGYGYTF. Here the CDR3 DNA reads TGTGCCTGGAGCTTCGACAGGGGCTATGGCTACACCTTC.

The chain recombines TRBV7-8 with TRBJ1-2; 7 nucleotides align to TRBD1. The CDR3 loop spans 15 amino acids. Per germline, CDR1 SGHVS and CDR2 FQNEAQ. V shed 5 bases and J 7 bases; nucleotides not matched to a gene: 13. The CDR3 reads CASSLGTDPIFGYTF. CDR3 nucleotide sequence: TGTGCCAGCAGCCTCGGGACAGATCCTATCTTTGGCTACACCTTC. Full variable domain (rest looked up from reference TRBV7-8 and TRBJ1-2): GAGVSQSPRYKVAKRGQDVALRCDPISGHVSLFWYQQALGQGPEFLTYFQNEAQLDKSGLPSDRFFAERPEGSVSTLKIQRTQQEDSAVYLCASSLGTDPIFGYTFGSGTRLTVV.

The genes are TRBV7-8 and TRBJ1-4; unclear D gene. The CDR3 totals 13 residues. V was cut by 1 base and J by 5 bases, with 5 bases left in between. The germline CDR1 and CDR2 sequences are SGHVS and FQNEAQ. The CDR3 sequence: CASSLVPNEKLFF. Written as DNA, the CDR3 is TGTGCCAGCAGCTTAGTCCCGAATGAAAAACTGTTTTTT.

This chain connects TRBV30 to TRBJ2-1; 7 positions match TRBD2. Germline loops: CDR1 GTSNPN, CDR2 SVGIG (reference sequence). The junction had 13 bases not matched to a gene; V was cut back by 4 bases and J by 4 bases. The CDR3 runs 16 residues. CDR3 bases: TGTGCCTGGACCCCTCCAATGGCTAGCGGATACAATGAGCAGTTCTTC. It specifies CAWTPPMASGYNEQFF.

V gene TRBV5-1 combines with J gene TRBJ1-5; no definite D call. Trimming cost V 0 bases and J 0 bases, with 10 bases left between them. Germline V CDR1 and CDR2: SGHRS, YFSETQ. This CDR3 contains 16 residues. Written as DNA, the CDR3 is TGCGCCAGCAGCTTGGATGGGCCTACTAGCAATCAGCCCCAGCATTTT. It codes for CASSLDGPTSNQPQHF.

V usage is TRBV7-9 and J usage is TRBJ1-1; D is uncertain. The V gene's germline CDR1 is SEHNR and CDR2 FQNEAQ (reference sequence). The CDR3 contains 15 residues. V lost 1 base, J lost 5 bases, and 14 bases lay in between. This chain's CDR3 is CASSLGTAGITEAFF. DNA of the CDR3: TGTGCCAGCAGCTTAGGAACCGCAGGAATAACTGAAGCTTTCTTT.

V is TRBV6-5 and J is TRBJ1-1, with 8 bases matching TRBD1. V was pared by 5 bases and J by 3 bases, with 5 bases of the junction left unmatched. Germline CDR1 reads MNHEY; CDR2 reads SVGAGI. CDR3 size: 14 residues. In DNA form, the CDR3 reads TGTGCCAGCAGTCGGACAGGGAGGGACACTGAAGCTTTCTTT. Amino acids: CASSRTGRDTEAFF.

This chain connects TRBV28 to TRBJ2-1; 8 nucleotides line up with TRBD2. From germline, CDR1 is MDHEN and CDR2 SYDVKM. The CDR3 has 14 residues. The V segment lost 10 bases and the J segment 3 bases; nucleotides outside the gene matches: 8. The CDR3 region has the DNA TGTGCCATTCAAAGCGGGAGCAGCTACAATGAGCAGTTCTTC. Its protein product is CAIQSGSSYNEQFF.

The V and J genes are TRBV5-4 and TRBJ1-2; TRBD1 matches 10 bases. CDR1 is SGHNT, CDR2 YYREEE, per germline (reference sequence). The CDR3 covers 16 residues. V lost 2 bases, J lost 8 bases, and 12 bases stayed unmatched. The CDR3 bases are TGTGCCAGCAGCTTCCAAGCCGGACAGGGGGAGGGAGGCTACACCTTC. Encoded protein: CASSFQAGQGEGGYTF.

This chain joins TRBV4-1 and TRBJ1-2; 9 bases line up with TRBD1. Trimming at V came to 0 bases and at J to 4 bases, leaving 12 bases not matched to a gene. This CDR3 region has 18 residues. Germline V gene lookup returns CDR1 MGHRA and CDR2 YSYEKL. The CDR3 DNA sequence: TGCGCCAGCAGCCAAGATAGGGCGGGACAGGGAGAAGCCTATGGCTACACCTTC. Amino acid sequence: CASSQDRAGQGEAYGYTF.

The rearrangement joins TRBV5-1 to TRBJ2-1; TRBD2 matches 10 bases. J lost 4 bases, V lost 1 base, and 2 bases had no gene match. The CDR3 spans 15 residues. Germline V gene sequence: CDR1 SGHRS, CDR2 YFSETQ. The CDR3 loop is CASSLTSGTYNEQFF. The CDR3 DNA is TGCGCCAGCAGCTTGACTAGCGGGACGTACAATGAGCAGTTCTTC.

This chain links TRBV13 with TRBJ2-1, with D hard to call. CDR1 and CDR2 from the germline V gene are PRHDT and FYEKMQ (reference sequence). V was trimmed by 0 bases and J by 5 bases, leaving 5 bases between them. The CDR3 consists of 13 residues. Here the CDR3 DNA reads TGTGCCAGCAGCTTAGGCGCGGACAATGAGCAGTTCTTC. Translated: CASSLGADNEQFF.

This rearrangement joins TRBV12-5 to TRBJ1-3; 8 bases agree with TRBD1. This CDR3 spans 19 amino acids. Germline lookup yields CDR1 LGHNT and CDR2 FRNRAP. With 6 bases clipped from V and 0 bases from J, the junction kept 16 bases outside the gene matches. Here the CDR3 reads CASGPRTGPVWSSGNTIYF. In DNA form, the CDR3 reads TGTGCTAGTGGCCCCCGGACAGGGCCCGTATGGAGCTCTGGAAACACCATATATTTT.

The chain couples TRBV4-1 to TRBJ1-1; no clear D gene. This CDR3 comprises 16 residues. Trimming shortened V by 0 bases and J by 1 base, and 12 bases separated the two germline ends. Germline V lookup: CDR1 MGHRA, CDR2 YSYEKL. The CDR3: CASSQDLLQENTEAFF. CDR3 DNA sequence: TGCGCCAGCAGCCAAGATCTTTTACAAGAGAACACTGAAGCTTTCTTT.

The chain uses TRBV6-1 and TRBJ2-7; 11 bases map to TRBD2. This CDR3 has 16 amino acids. The V and J ends lost 2 bases and 2 bases, in that order; junction bases with no gene match: 5. From germline, CDR1 is MNHNS and CDR2 SASEGT. CDR3 DNA sequence: TGTGCCAGCAGTGAAACCAGACTAGCGGGGCCCTACGAGCAGTACTTC. Protein: CASSETRLAGPYEQYF.

V and J are TRBV4-2 and TRBJ1-4; perhaps TRBD1 as D (5 bases). The CDR3 is made up of 16 amino acids. In germline, CDR1 is LGHNA, CDR2 YNFKEQ. Trimming removed 3 bases at V and 2 bases at J, with 13 bases between. CDR3 region: CASSHSSGQTNEKLFF. As DNA, the CDR3 is TGTGCCAGCAGCCATTCCTCAGGGCAGACTAATGAAAAACTGTTTTTT.